The clone carrying this TCR beta chain was detected only a few times. Its cognate antigen is unknown. The whole isolated RNA underwent reverse transcription, so sequencing captured expressed TCRB transcripts. Libraries were prepared by immunoSEQ multiplex PCR; TCRdb keeps only in-frame clonotypes and omits some of them. The data hold approximately 260,000 clones, with roughly 20% observed a single time. Germline trimming cut 5 bases from V and 6 bases from J; bases unmatched to any gene: 16. Germline V gene data show CDR1 as PRHDT and CDR2 as FYEKMQ (reference sequence). This CDR3 region has 18 residues. The data are from a study of beta chain features in type 1 diabetes. General study findings and limits: In type 1 diabetes patients, VDJ junctions had fewer insertions; deletions at these junctions were more frequent. Shortening that was moderate but significant affected the TCRB CDR3s of Type 1 diabetes patients in all four CD4+ subsets. Amplification by PCR could prefer shorter templates, with the same effect in patients and controls. Naive, central memory and Treg TCRB repertoires appeared more alike in patients than in healthy donors.

The origin of this receptor is a woman between 40 and 50 years old with type 1 diabetes. V is TRBV13 and J is TRBJ2-7, with 13 bases lining up with TRBD2. The sequenced sample was naive CD4+ T cells from blood. DNA for the CDR3: TGTGCCAGCAGCCGAGAGCTGGAACTAGCGGGAGGGCCCAGCGAGCAGTACTTC. As protein: CASSRELELAGGPSEQYF.